Below are 4 T cell receptor beta chains sequenced from a single sample in a study of CD8 T cells in Susac syndrome. An input of roughly 0.5 to 1 ug of RNA was subjected to reverse transcription using random hexamers. TCRdb analysed the immunoSEQ multiplex PCR reads with MiXCR anew, one entry per CDR3 protein. Of 90,000 to 150,000 distinct CDR3 sequences listed, about 92% are singletons. The sample consisted of CD4+ T cells from PBMCs. Receptor source: a human donor with multiple sclerosis.

The genes are TRBV7-8 and TRBJ1-1; possible D gene TRBD1, 6 bases. Between the trimmed V and J ends, which lost 7 bases and 1 base, there was a span of 13 bases. There are 14 residues in the CDR3. Germline V gives CDR1 SGHVS, CDR2 FQNEAQ. Here the CDR3 reads CASNRDLRNTEAFF. CDR3 coding DNA: TGTGCCAGCAACAGGGACTTACGGAACACTGAAGCTTTCTTT.

The J gene is TRBJ1-1, the V gene TRBV2, with unresolved D. The CDR3 has 13 amino acids. CDR1 and CDR2 from the germline V gene are SNHLY and FYNNEI. Deletions cut 3 bases from V and 8 bases from J, with 13 bases between. The CDR3 loop reads CASSDPRPREAFF. The CDR3 DNA is TGTGCCAGCAGTGACCCGAGGCCACGAGAAGCTTTCTTT. Together with reference TRBV2 and TRBJ1-1, the CDR3 gives the full variable domain: EPEVTQTPSHQVTQMGQEVILRCVPISNHLYFYWYRQILGQKVEFLVSFYNNEISEKSEIFDDQFSVERPDGSNFTLKIRSTKLEDSAMYFCASSDPRPREAFFGQGTRLTVV.

This clonotype has just one count. V gene TRBV11-2 combines with J gene TRBJ2-2; 7 bases map to TRBD1. This CDR3 is built from 14 residues. Trimming at V came to 3 bases and at J to 3 bases, leaving 1 base not matched to a gene. Germline V gives CDR1 SGHAT, CDR2 FQNNGV. The CDR3 DNA reads as TGTGCCAGCAGCTTTCAGGGGGACACCGGGGAGCTGTTTTTT. It specifies CASSFQGDTGELFF. Filled out from reference TRBV11-2 and TRBJ2-2, the complete variable domain reads EAGVAQSPRYKIIEKRQSVAFWCNPISGHATLYWYQQILGQGPKLLIQFQNNGVVDDSQLPKDRFSAERLKGVDSTLKIQPAKLEDSAVYLCASSFQGDTGELFFGEGSRLTVL.

The rearrangement uses TRBV20-1 and TRBJ2-3; D remains unclear. CDR3 size: 15 residues. CDR1 and CDR2 (germline): DFQATT, SNEGSKA (reference sequence). V lost 6 bases to trimming and J lost 2 bases, with 18 bases between them. The CDR3 DNA reads as TGCAGTGCCCCCCCGTTGCCTGGTGTCACAGATACGCAGTATTTT. This codes for CSAPPLPGVTDTQYF.